Following are 26 T cell receptor beta chains from one sample sequenced in a study of blood T cell repertoires in COVID-19. TCRdb's copy holds only in-frame clones and misses some; the assay was immunoSEQ multiplex PCR. The repertoire holds 150,000 to 200,000 clones, with about 88% as singletons. Input material: peripheral blood. These receptors all come from a woman older than 75 in a cohort sampled during active or convalescent COVID-19.

This chain connects TRBV11-3 to TRBJ2-7; TRBD2 might be the D (6 bases). The CDR3 totals 16 residues. V shed 5 bases and J shed 3 bases, with 20 bases lying between them. Germline V gives CDR1 SGHNT, CDR2 YENEEA. For the CDR3, the DNA is TGTGCCAGCAGCATCACGGGGCGCCTAGCGCGCTACGAGCAGTACTTC. Protein product: CASSITGRLARYEQYF.

The chain couples TRBV20-1 to TRBJ2-5, with 9 bases that match TRBD1. The trim removed 3 bases at V and 7 bases at J, leaving 18 bases unmatched. Germline V gene lookup returns CDR1 DFQATT and CDR2 SNEGSKA (reference sequence). CDR3 length equals 17 residues. The CDR3 DNA reads as TGCAGTGCTAGTGGGACCACGGCCAGACAGGGGGATAGGACCCAGTACTTC. Translating gives CSASGTTARQGDRTQYF.

The rearrangement joins TRBV5-1 to TRBJ2-2; the match to TRBD1 covers 7 bases. The CDR3 spans 15 residues. V shed 4 bases, J shed 0 bases, and the junction held 3 bases outside the gene matches. Germline assignment: CDR1 SGHRS and CDR2 YFSETQ. In DNA, the CDR3 is TGCGCCAGCAGCCCGGGACAGCCGAACACCGGGGAGCTGTTTTTT. It codes for CASSPGQPNTGELFF.

The chain has TRBV5-4 and TRBJ2-7; D may be TRBD1 (6 bases). Between the trimmed V and J ends, which lost 1 base and 7 bases, there was a span of 18 bases. The CDR3 spans 15 residues. CDR1 and CDR2 from the germline V gene are SGHNT and YYREEE (reference sequence). CDR3 loop: CASSLIRYLRGEQYV. The DNA of the CDR3 is TGTGCCAGCAGCTTGATCAGGTACCTTAGGGGGGAGCAGTACGTC.

V usage is TRBV2 and J usage is TRBJ2-1; D possibly corresponds to TRBD2 (6 bases). The CDR3 runs 15 residues. Looked up from germline, CDR1 is SNHLY and CDR2 is FYNNEI. V was cut by 5 bases and J by 0 bases, with 11 bases left in between. The DNA of the CDR3 is TGTGCCAGCAGTTCCGACGGGAGCTCCTACAATGAGCAGTTCTTC. Translated, it gives CASSSDGSSYNEQFF.

The chain carries TRBV28 and TRBJ1-4; 7 bases map to TRBD1. V lost 5 bases and J lost 7; bases outside the gene matches: 4. The CDR3 contains 13 residues. Germline assignment: CDR1 MDHEN and CDR2 SYDVKM. The CDR3 sequence: CASSRQGSEKLFF. CDR3 nucleotide sequence: TGTGCCAGCAGTCGACAGGGTAGTGAAAAACTGTTTTTT.

This rearrangement joins TRBV3-1 (or the pseudogene TRBV3-2) to TRBJ1-1; D not certain. Per germline, CDR1 LGHDT and CDR2 YNNKEL (reference sequence). V dropped 1 base and J dropped 5 bases, with 14 bases sitting between them. The CDR3 sequence is 15 residues long. The DNA for the CDR3 is TGTGCCAGCAGCCAAGGGCGGCCTTACGAGACTGAAGCTTTCTTT. It encodes CASSQGRPYETEAFF.

The chain links TRBV28 to TRBJ1-5; no firm D call. Per germline, CDR1 MDHEN and CDR2 SYDVKM. The CDR3 totals 14 residues. V lost 1 base and J lost 6, with 10 bases in between. CDR3: CASSLSPSRQPQHF. The CDR3 DNA sequence: TGTGCCAGCAGTTTATCCCCAAGCCGTCAGCCCCAGCATTTT.

The chain recombines TRBV6-5 with TRBJ2-1; 7 bases fit TRBD2. J was trimmed by 5 bases and V by 0 bases; bases with no gene match: 1. Germline V gene lookup returns CDR1 MNHEY and CDR2 SVGAGI. The CDR3 runs 14 residues. CDR3 region: CASSYSSGNNEQFF. Written as DNA, the CDR3 is TGTGCCAGCAGTTACTCGAGCGGGAACAATGAGCAGTTCTTC.

This rearrangement joins TRBV5-1 to TRBJ2-7, with D perhaps TRBD2 (6 bases). Trimming cost V 0 bases and J 2 bases, with 9 bases left between them. CDR3 length: 14 amino acids. Germline assignment: CDR1 SGHRS and CDR2 YFSETQ. In DNA form, the CDR3 reads TGCGCCAGCAGCTTGGCCGGGGGTGCCTACGAGCAGTACTTC. Translating it yields CASSLAGGAYEQYF. The full variable domain, completed using reference TRBV5-1 and TRBJ2-7, is KAGVTQTPRYLIKTRGQQVTLSCSPISGHRSVSWYQQTPGQGLQFLFEYFSETQRNKGNFPGRFSGRQFSNSRSEMNVSTLELGDSALYLCASSLAGGAYEQYFGPGTRLTVT.

The CDR3, as DNA: TGTGCCACCAGTGATTTCGACAGGGCAGGGGGCTACACCTTC. It translates to CATSDFDRAGGYTF. This chain connects TRBV24-1 to TRBJ1-2; 7 nucleotides match TRBD1. The V gene end was trimmed by 1 base and the J gene end by 8 bases; junction bases not matched to a gene: 6. This CDR3 has 14 residues. Germline V gene sequence: CDR1 KGHDR, CDR2 SFDVKD.

The J gene is TRBJ2-1, the V gene TRBV24-1, with D possibly being TRBD2 (5 bases). The CDR3 is 15 residues long. Trimming shortened V by 5 bases and J by 6 bases, and 16 bases separated the two germline ends. Germline CDR1 KGHDR, CDR2 SFDVKD. CDR3 coding DNA: TGTGCCACCAGTGCAAGCGAGCGGCACACCAATGAGCAGTTCTTC. Protein: CATSASERHTNEQFF.

The chain couples TRBV11-2 to TRBJ1-2; a possible D gene is TRBD1 (5 bases). From germline, CDR1 is SGHAT and CDR2 FQNNGV. The length of the CDR3 is 15 residues. Trimming stripped 5 bases from V and 1 base from J, with 14 bases between. The CDR3: CASSPTSGGNYGYTF. The DNA of the CDR3 is TGTGCCAGCAGCCCGACCTCGGGGGGTAACTATGGCTACACCTTC.

The rearrangement uses TRBV27 and TRBJ1-5; the D is unclear. Germline CDR1 and CDR2: MNHEY and SMNVEV (reference sequence). The ends were cut back, 4 bases at V and 4 bases at J, with 5 bases in the middle. CDR3 size: 12 residues. The DNA of the CDR3 is TGTGCCAGCAGTTATCTGAATCAGCCCCAGCATTTT. This gives the protein CASSYLNQPQHF.

The chain carries TRBV2 and TRBJ1-1, with no clear D. Between the trimmed V and J ends, which lost 2 bases and 5 bases, there was a span of 9 bases. The CDR3 covers 13 residues. Looked up from germline, CDR1 is SNHLY and CDR2 is FYNNEI. The CDR3 here is CASSERGVTEAFF. The CDR3 DNA reads TGTGCCAGCAGTGAACGGGGAGTAACTGAAGCTTTCTTT.

The chain has TRBV6-1 and TRBJ2-7; TRBD1 might be the D (6 bases). This CDR3 comprises 14 residues. The germline V gene encodes CDR1 MNHNS and CDR2 SASEGT. Trimming left V 7 bases short and J 3 bases short, with 16 bases between. The chain's CDR3 is CASKGRQDLYEQYF. The CDR3 nucleotides read TGTGCCAGCAAGGGTCGACAGGACCTCTACGAGCAGTACTTC.

The gene calls are TRBV30 and TRBJ1-5; D is perhaps TRBD1 (5 bases). Trimming removed 5 bases at V and 3 bases at J, with 11 bases between. Germline V gene data show CDR1 as GTSNPN and CDR2 as SVGIG (reference sequence). The CDR3 runs to 13 residues. CDR3 loop: CAWGRQLNQPQHF. DNA for the CDR3: TGTGCCTGGGGGAGACAGCTCAATCAGCCCCAGCATTTT.

In its sample, this clone was seen once. This sequence joins TRBV6-1 and TRBJ2-7, with D possibly matching TRBD1 (6 bases). The CDR3 is 12 residues long. V lost 5 bases to trimming and J lost 8 bases, with 13 bases between them. Germline CDR1 and CDR2: MNHNS and SASEGT. CDR3 nucleotide sequence: TGTGCCAGCAGTCAACAGGGTCCTCAGCAGTACGTC. Its protein product is CASSQQGPQQYV.

This clone has only one observation. The chain uses TRBV11-2 and TRBJ1-3; a weak D match, TRBD1 (5 bases). This CDR3 is built from 15 residues. V lost 5 bases and J 0 bases, leaving 11 bases between the germline ends. CDR1 and CDR2 (germline): SGHAT, FQNNGV. CDR3 bases: TGTGCCAGCAGCGGTTACGGGGGCTCTGGAAACACCATATATTTT. Protein product: CASSGYGGSGNTIYF.

This rearrangement joins TRBV19 to TRBJ1-2, with D possibly being TRBD1 (6 bases). V lost 7 bases, J lost 4 bases, and 16 bases lay in between. Germline CDR1 LNHDA, CDR2 SQIVND (reference sequence). The CDR3 contains 14 residues. The CDR3 region is CASKLTGETYGYTF. DNA for the CDR3: TGTGCCAGTAAACTGACAGGAGAGACCTATGGCTACACCTTC. Using reference TRBV19 and TRBJ1-2 for the parts outside the CDR3, the full variable domain is DGGITQSPKYLFRKEGQNVTLSCEQNLNHDAMYWYRQDPGQGLRLIYYSQIVNDFQKGDIAEGYSVSREKKESFPLTVTSAQKNPTAFYLCASKLTGETYGYTFGSGTRLTVV.

The chain recombines TRBV6-2 or TRBV6-3 with TRBJ1-2; D not certain. CDR1 is MNHEY, CDR2 SVGEGT, per germline. V was shortened by 0 bases and J by 11 bases, with 13 bases between the two germline ends. The CDR3 is 13 amino acids. CDR3 sequence reads: CASSYSIQLRYTF. The CDR3 DNA is TGTGCCAGCAGTTACTCGATACAGCTAAGGTACACCTTC.

The V and J genes are TRBV10-3 and TRBJ1-1, with 10 bases matching TRBD1. In germline, CDR1 is ENHRY, CDR2 SYGVKD. V lost 4 bases, J lost 9 bases, and 14 bases stayed unmatched. This CDR3 region has 16 residues. The chain's CDR3 is CAISAGTGVSDVKAFF. The CDR3 DNA follows: TGTGCCATCAGTGCCGGGACAGGGGTGTCCGACGTCAAAGCTTTCTTT.

V and J are TRBV6-5 and TRBJ1-1; perhaps TRBD1 as D (6 bases). The V end was cut by 6 bases, the J end by 4 bases, with 15 bases between. The CDR3 runs 14 residues. CDR1 MNHEY and CDR2 SVGAGI come from the germline V gene. CDR3 protein: CASRPSGERTEAFF. The CDR3 DNA reads as TGTGCCAGCAGGCCCTCAGGGGAGCGCACTGAAGCTTTCTTT.

The chain's CDR3 is CASSLRGYDGYTF. As DNA, the CDR3 is TGTGCCAGCAGTTTACGAGGATATGATGGCTACACCTTC. The chain employs TRBV12-3 or TRBV12-4 and TRBJ1-2; D gene unclear. Trimming left V 2 bases short and J 6 bases short, with 10 bases between. This CDR3 has 13 amino acids.

This rearrangement joins TRBV18 to TRBJ2-3; maybe TRBD2 (6 bases). Germline V lookup: CDR1 KGHSH, CDR2 LQKENI. Trimming removed 1 base at V and 5 bases at J, with 13 bases between. CDR3 length: 15 residues. The CDR3 here is CASSPLGAGGDTQYF. CDR3 nucleotide sequence: TGTGCCAGCTCACCACTAGGGGCCGGGGGAGATACGCAGTATTTT. The full variable domain, rest sourced from reference TRBV18 and TRBJ2-3, is NAGVMQNPRHLVRRRGQEARLRCSPMKGHSHVYWYRQLPEEGLKFMVYLQKENIIDESGMPKERFSAEFPKEGPSILRIQQVVRGDSAAYFCASSPLGAGGDTQYFGPGTRLTVL.

This clone has a handful of counts. The V call is TRBV13, the J call TRBJ2-1; no clear D. CDR1 and CDR2 (germline): PRHDT, FYEKMQ (reference sequence). Trimming took off 4 bases at V and 7 bases at J, with 17 bases between the two ends. CDR3 length: 15 residues. The CDR3 here is CASSSRLERLNEQFF. The DNA of the CDR3 is TGTGCCAGCAGCTCCAGACTGGAGAGATTGAATGAGCAGTTCTTC.